This entry lists 24 T cell receptor beta chains sequenced from one sample in a study of cytomegalovirus exposure and HLA in healthy donors. A multiplex PCR was run with 60 Vbeta primers and 13 Jbeta primers. The method was immunoSEQ multiplex PCR; TCRdb's version includes in-frame clones alone and lacks a portion of them. The sample lists 150,000 to 200,000 clones; 60% to 80% were seen once. Sequenced: PBMCs. These receptors were collected from a man between 35 and 55 years old in good health and CMV-seronegative.

This clone was recorded once. The CDR3 sequence: CASSEDTSGRHQETQYF. As DNA, the CDR3 is TGTGCCAGCAGTGAAGATACTAGCGGGAGGCACCAAGAGACCCAGTACTTC. V is TRBV6-1 and J is TRBJ2-5, with TRBD2 identical over 12 bases. Trimming took 1 base from V and 0 from J; bases not matched to a gene: 3. Per germline, CDR1 MNHNS and CDR2 SASEGT. The CDR3 is 17 residues long.

For the CDR3, the DNA is TGTGCCAGTAGTATAGGAAGCAGGGACAATCAGCCCCAGCATTTT. It is translated as CASSIGSRDNQPQHF. The chain uses TRBV19 and TRBJ1-5; TRBD1 might be the D (5 bases). This CDR3 has 15 residues. V lost 1 base, J lost 3 bases, and 10 bases lay in between. Germline CDR1 is LNHDA and CDR2 is SQIVND (reference sequence).

This clone was observed a handful of times. Other nucleotide sequences in the sample specify the same CDR3. This chain links TRBV7-2 with TRBJ1-2; tentatively, D is TRBD1 (6 bases). This CDR3 is built from 14 residues. Germline V CDR1 and CDR2: SGHTA, FQGNSA. V was shortened by 3 bases and J by 4 bases, with 12 bases between the two germline ends. The CDR3 loop is CASSFDRGGYGYTF. The CDR3 DNA reads as TGTGCCAGCAGCTTTGACAGAGGGGGCTATGGCTACACCTTC.

The J gene is TRBJ2-3, the V gene TRBV28, with a weak D call TRBD2 (6 bases). Germline-derived CDR1 and CDR2 are MDHEN and SYDVKM. CDR3 length: 12 amino acids. DNA for the CDR3: TGTGGGATTGGGGCGGAGGGAGATACGCAGTATTTT. Translated, it gives CGIGAEGDTQYF.

The V and J genes are TRBV11-3 and TRBJ2-5; 9 bases fit TRBD2. Unmatched junction bases numbered 10, after V lost 3 bases and J lost 5 bases. The CDR3 covers 16 residues. Per germline, CDR1 SGHNT and CDR2 YENEEA. The CDR3 DNA follows: TGTGCCAGCAGCTTGAGGACTAGCGTAGATCAGGAGACCCAGTACTTC. As protein: CASSLRTSVDQETQYF.

The CDR3, as DNA: TGTGCCAGTAGTATGGTGCGAGTTTCACCAGATACGCAGTATTTT. Residues: CASSMVRVSPDTQYF. V and J are TRBV19 and TRBJ2-3; D not resolved. The CDR3 is 15 residues long. CDR1 LNHDA and CDR2 SQIVND come from the germline V gene (reference sequence). Trimming left V 3 bases short and J 4 bases short, with 14 bases between.

This clone was counted once. The V gene is TRBV2, the J gene TRBJ2-3; a possible D gene is TRBD2 (6 bases). The length of the CDR3 is 14 residues. Trimming removed 6 bases from V and 4 bases from J, with 14 bases in between. Looked up from germline, CDR1 is SNHLY and CDR2 is FYNNEI. The CDR3 region has the DNA TGTGCCAGCAGGATCGGGACTGCCGCAGATACGCAGTATTTT. Amino acid sequence: CASRIGTAADTQYF. The full variable domain, completed using reference TRBV2 and TRBJ2-3, is EPEVTQTPSHQVTQMGQEVILRCVPISNHLYFYWYRQILGQKVEFLVSFYNNEISEKSEIFDDQFSVERPDGSNFTLKIRSTKLEDSAMYFCASRIGTAADTQYFGPGTRLTVL.

This clone was detected only a few times. The V call is TRBV6-5, the J call TRBJ1-1; TRBD1 matches 7 bases. Germline loops: CDR1 MNHEY, CDR2 SVGAGI. This CDR3 contains 13 residues. V trimming: 6 bases; J trimming: 1 base; junction bases outside the gene matches: 2. DNA for the CDR3: TGTGCCAGCAGGGGACAGCCGAACACTGAAGCTTTCTTT. Amino acid sequence: CASRGQPNTEAFF.

The genes are TRBV19 and TRBJ1-1; possibly TRBD1 for D (5 bases). Per the germline V gene, CDR1 is LNHDA and CDR2 is SQIVND (reference sequence). CDR3 size: 17 residues. Trimming took 3 bases from V and 3 from J, leaving 20 bases between them. The CDR3 nucleotides read TGTGCCAGTAGTATGTTGACAGCCAGGACGTCGGACACTGAAGCTTTCTTT. This sequence encodes CASSMLTARTSDTEAFF.

The V and J genes are TRBV18 and TRBJ1-2; 7 bases match TRBD1. Germline assignment: CDR1 KGHSH and CDR2 LQKENI. The CDR3 is 12 residues long. V lost 4 bases and J lost 4; bases outside the gene matches: 0. In DNA, the CDR3 is TGTGCCAGCTCACGGGACAGCTATGGCTACACCTTC. Its protein is CASSRDSYGYTF.

This chain connects TRBV6-1 to TRBJ1-5, with unresolved D. Trimming cost V 1 base and J 4 bases, with 8 bases left between them. The CDR3 runs 14 residues. Per the germline V gene, CDR1 is MNHNS and CDR2 is SASEGT. CDR3 amino acids: CASSEGQRNQPQHF. The CDR3 DNA sequence: TGTGCCAGCAGTGAAGGCCAGCGGAATCAGCCCCAGCATTTT.

The chain recombines TRBV10-3 with TRBJ2-1; 7 nucleotides match TRBD2. The CDR3 is 12 residues long. Trimming cost V 10 bases and J 6 bases; bases outside gene matches: 6. Germline assignment: CDR1 ENHRY and CDR2 SYGVKD. CDR3 nucleotide sequence: TGTGCCACTGGGGGGGGTTCCAATGAGCAGTTCTTC. Amino acid sequence: CATGGGSNEQFF.

This clone showed up just a few times. The genes are TRBV29-1 and TRBJ1-1, with TRBD1 matching over 7 bases. From germline, CDR1 is SQVTM and CDR2 ANQGSEA. Trimming cost V 6 bases and J 4 bases; bases outside gene matches: 8. CDR3 length: 13 amino acids. In DNA, the CDR3 is TGCAGCGTCACAGGGGTCGTGACCACTGAAGCTTTCTTT. Encoded protein: CSVTGVVTTEAFF.

There are a few counts of this clone. V usage is TRBV25-1 and J usage is TRBJ2-3; 9 nucleotides agree with TRBD2. J was trimmed by 4 bases and V by 1 base; bases with no gene match: 9. The germline V gene encodes CDR1 MGHDK and CDR2 SYGVNS. The CDR3 runs to 17 residues. CDR3 nucleotide sequence: TGTGCCAGCAGTGAATTGCTCGCGGGAGGGCCGTCAGATACGCAGTATTTT. It codes for CASSELLAGGPSDTQYF. Full variable domain (missing parts from reference TRBV25-1 and TRBJ2-3): EADIYQTPRYLVIGTGKKITLECSQTMGHDKMYWYQQDPGMELHLIHYSYGVNSTEKGDLSSESTVSRIRTEHFPLTLESARPSHTSQYLCASSELLAGGPSDTQYFGPGTRLTVL.

The chain joins TRBV19 to TRBJ1-1; D remains ambiguous. Germline V gene data show CDR1 as LNHDA and CDR2 as SQIVND (reference sequence). With 3 bases removed from V and 1 base from J, the gap between germline ends came to 12 bases. The CDR3 runs to 15 residues. Written as DNA, the CDR3 is TGTGCCAGTAGTATCGGGAGTAAAGGGAACACTGAAGCTTTCTTT. Encoded protein: CASSIGSKGNTEAFF.

The CDR3 loop reads CATSSRLVQETQYF. The CDR3 region has the DNA TGTGCCACCAGCAGCAGACTAGTACAAGAGACCCAGTACTTC. V is TRBV15 and J is TRBJ2-5, with TRBD2 as a possible D gene (6 bases). Trimming took 3 bases from V and 2 from J, leaving 10 bases between them. Germline V gene lookup returns CDR1 LNHNV and CDR2 YYDKDF (reference sequence). The CDR3 runs to 14 residues.

J is TRBJ1-3 and V is TRBV4-1; the match to TRBD1 covers 7 bases. Trimming cost V 4 bases and J 4 bases; bases outside gene matches: 4. Per germline, CDR1 MGHRA and CDR2 YSYEKL. This CDR3 has 14 residues. This CDR3 reads CASSLSGGGNTIYF. The CDR3 region has the DNA TGCGCCAGCAGCCTGTCAGGGGGAGGAAACACCATATATTTT.

The chain uses TRBV25-1 and TRBJ2-1; D remains unclear. This CDR3 region has 16 residues. Germline values: CDR1 MGHDK, CDR2 SYGVNS. V lost 1 base to trimming and J lost 3 bases, with 13 bases between them. CDR3 nucleotide sequence: TGTGCCAGCAGTGAATTCAAACTGACAAGCTACAATGAGCAGTTCTTC. It codes for CASSEFKLTSYNEQFF.

This chain joins TRBV5-1 and TRBJ1-6; D might be TRBD1 (5 bases). V shed 3 bases and J shed 8 bases, with 12 bases lying between them. CDR3 size: 14 residues. Germline loops: CDR1 SGHRS, CDR2 YFSETQ. The CDR3 nucleotides read TGCGCCAGCAGCTGGGACCGGAGGGATTCACCCCTCCACTTT. Its protein product is CASSWDRRDSPLHF.

This chain connects TRBV11-3 to TRBJ1-2; D is perhaps TRBD1 (6 bases). Between the trimmed V and J ends, which lost 4 bases and 8 bases, there was a span of 14 bases. CDR1 is SGHNT and CDR2 is YENEEA in the germline V gene. There are 13 residues in the CDR3. The CDR3 region has the DNA TGTGCCAGCAGCTCCTCCACAGGGATGGGCTACACCTTC. Protein product: CASSSSTGMGYTF.

V gene TRBV11-1 combines with J gene TRBJ1-4; the D gene is possibly TRBD1 (6 bases). Germline V gene data show CDR1 as SGHAT and CDR2 as FQDESV (reference sequence). This CDR3 is built from 18 residues. Trimming took off 6 bases at V and 0 bases at J, with 20 bases between the two ends. The CDR3 sequence: CASSSPRDKHATNEKLFF. The CDR3 bases are TGTGCCAGCAGTTCCCCCCGGGACAAGCATGCAACTAATGAAAAACTGTTTTTT.

The rearrangement uses TRBV2 and TRBJ2-7; a possible D gene is TRBD2 (6 bases). This CDR3 region has 14 residues. Trimming removed 11 bases at V and 9 bases at J, with 26 bases between. Germline V gene sequence: CDR1 SNHLY, CDR2 FYNNEI. The CDR3 region has the DNA TGTGCCGGGTGTGTGGCGGGACCGAATGGGGTGCAGTACTTC. Translating it yields CAGCVAGPNGVQYF. Based on the CDR3 plus reference TRBV2 and TRBJ2-7, the full variable domain is EPEVTQTPSHQVTQMGQEVILRCVPISNHLYFYWYRQILGQKVEFLVSFYNNEISEKSEIFDDQFSVERPDGSNFTLKIRSTKLEDSAMYFCAGCVAGPNGVQYFGPGTRLTVT.

This chain connects TRBV30 to TRBJ1-1; D perhaps matches TRBD1 (6 bases). Germline-derived CDR1 and CDR2 are GTSNPN and SVGIG (reference sequence). The V gene lost 0 bases and the J gene lost 4 bases, with 12 bases spanning the gap. The CDR3 length is 14 residues. In DNA, the CDR3 is TGTGCCTGGAGTGTACGTCGAGGGGGCACTGAAGCTTTCTTT. It specifies CAWSVRRGGTEAFF.

The chain recombines TRBV20-1 with TRBJ2-7, with D unresolved. Trimming took 3 bases from V and 1 from J, leaving 4 bases between them. Per germline, CDR1 DFQATT and CDR2 SNEGSKA (reference sequence). The CDR3 is 11 amino acids. CDR3 coding DNA: TGCAGTGCTAGTCTGTCCTACGAGCAGTACTTC. This codes for CSASLSYEQYF.